The source of this T cell receptor beta chain is a study of tumor and adjacent non-tumor tissue in lung cancer. No cell sorting was done before RNA was extracted from the tissue. A modified ARM-PCR protocol with three rounds of nested PCR amplified TCRbeta. MiXCR, run by TCRdb on the multiplex PCR reads, gives a single entry per CDR3 protein. The data show approximately 120,000 distinct CDR3 sequences, approximately 71% seen once. To note about this clonotype: The germline gene is not matched at one end of the junction; a read error may be the cause.

Sequenced sample: lung tumor tissue. The source is a man aged 25-45 years with non-small cell lung cancer.

The CDR3 DNA is TGTGCCATCAGTTTAGTGCTGTTGGATGGCTACACCTTC. Residues: CAISLVLLDGYTF. The chain carries TRBV12-3 or TRBV12-4 and TRBJ1-2; D unclear. The CDR3 consists of 13 residues.